This TCR beta chain was documented in a study of blood T cell repertoires in COVID-19. Study at large: Whether acute or convalescent, the COVID-19 samples came from the United States, Italy and Spain. Nucleic acid was either cDNA or gDNA, and it came from T cells, B-cell-depleted T cells, or PBMCs.

The Seattle site enrolled patients during active infection and followed them longitudinally. Trimming cost V 4 bases and J 12 bases, with 9 bases left between them. This CDR3 region has 9 residues. Germline values: CDR1 SQVTM, CDR2 ANQGSEA. As handled by the study authors: Scientists estimated how many nucleated cells there were by amplifying reference gene primers. Produced via immunoSEQ multiplex PCR; TCRdb's table is partial and in-frame only. Clonal size and the V and J genes are those of that table, whereas D and trimming came from the DNA. This table holds approximately 110,000 clones, 85% to 90% found once.

This TCR was sampled from an elderly woman with COVID-19, enrolled during active disease. Sequenced input: peripheral blood. The chain has TRBV29-1 and TRBJ1-1; a weak D match, TRBD1 (6 bases). The CDR3 DNA follows: TGCAGCGTTGGGGGACATTCTTTCTTT. This encodes CSVGGHSFF.